The next 20 T cell receptor beta chains were all read from a single sample in a study of T cells after yellow fever vaccination. Each CDR3 protein gets one entry after TCRdb re-called the 5' RACE reads with MiXCR. The sample contains about 220,000 distinct CDR3 sequences, 3% to 3.5% of which appear only once. Sample: CD4+ T cells sorted from PBMCs, taken 10 days after the yellow fever booster vaccination. The receptor set was obtained from a man aged 18-30 years who received the YFV17D yellow fever vaccine.

There are many counts of this clonotype. This chain uses TRBV18 with TRBJ2-7; perhaps TRBD1 as D (6 bases). From germline, CDR1 is KGHSH and CDR2 LQKENI. The V end was cut by 5 bases, the J end by 4 bases, with 6 bases between. The CDR3 spans 11 residues. CDR3: CASSGQYEQYF. CDR3 nucleotide sequence: TGTGCCAGCTCAGGACAGTACGAGCAGTACTTC.

This chain connects TRBV6-6 to TRBJ2-5; 11 bases align to TRBD1. This CDR3 spans 16 amino acids. Germline CDR1 reads MNHNY; CDR2 reads SVGAGI (reference sequence). V lost 4 bases to trimming and J lost 5 bases; unmatched junction nucleotides: 9. This CDR3 reads CASSSQGQGAWETQYF. The CDR3 bases are TGTGCCAGCAGTTCACAAGGACAGGGGGCGTGGGAGACCCAGTACTTC.

This clonotype was observed at least ten times. The CDR3 DNA reads as TGTGCCAGCACAGCGGCAGCAGCCCCCTCCTACGAGCAGTACGTC. It codes for CASTAAAAPSYEQYV. This rearrangement joins TRBV28 to TRBJ2-7, with a possible D match to TRBD2 (5 bases). The CDR3 length is 15 residues. Trimming took off 7 bases at V and 0 bases at J, with 16 bases between the two ends. Germline CDR1 and CDR2: MDHEN and SYDVKM.

This clonotype was seen only a few times. The rearrangement links TRBV5-4 to TRBJ2-5; D is uncertain. Germline CDR1 SGHNT, CDR2 YYREEE (reference sequence). V shed 0 bases and J shed 3 bases, with 6 bases lying between them. The CDR3 contains 13 residues. This chain's CDR3 is CASSLAKKETQYF. In DNA form, the CDR3 reads TGTGCCAGCAGCTTGGCCAAAAAAGAGACCCAGTACTTC.

The table lists this clonotype with many counts. The CDR3 DNA reads as TGCGCCAGCAGCTTCGGACTAGCCCCCAATGAGCAGTTCTTC. Translated: CASSFGLAPNEQFF. The chain carries TRBV5-1 and TRBJ2-1, with 8 bases identical to TRBD2. V lost 2 bases, J lost 6 bases, and 4 bases stayed unmatched. This CDR3 is built from 14 residues. The germline gives CDR1 SGHRS, CDR2 YFSETQ.

The chain joins TRBV9 to TRBJ1-2; D may be TRBD1 (6 bases). This CDR3 has 16 amino acids. Germline lookup yields CDR1 SGDLS and CDR2 YYNGEE. V dropped 3 bases and J dropped 0 bases, with 15 bases sitting between them. This CDR3 is CASSDGGAQANYGYTF. The CDR3 nucleotides read TGTGCCAGCAGCGATGGGGGGGCACAAGCTAACTATGGCTACACCTTC.

This clonotype was picked up many times. The genes are TRBV7-2 and TRBJ2-1, with 10 bases matching TRBD2. Trimming removed 5 bases from V and 4 bases from J; junction bases left unmatched: 5. The CDR3 extends over 15 amino acids. Looked up from germline, CDR1 is SGHTA and CDR2 is FQGNSA. Here the CDR3 reads CASSLGTSVYNEQFF. The CDR3 nucleotides read TGTGCCAGCAGCCTGGGGACTAGCGTGTACAATGAGCAGTTCTTC.

In its sample, this clonotype was seen a few times. The chain recombines TRBV7-9 with TRBJ1-6; no clear D gene. Trimming took 3 bases from V and 9 from J, leaving 12 bases between them. The CDR3 consists of 14 residues. Germline V CDR1 and CDR2: SEHNR, FQNEAQ (reference sequence). CDR3 coding DNA: TGTGCCAGCAGCTTGGTCCAGTCGAGTTCACCCCTCCACTTT. Protein product: CASSLVQSSSPLHF.

This clonotype was detected many times. V gene TRBV5-6 combines with J gene TRBJ2-7, with D possibly TRBD1 on 6 matching bases. Per the germline V gene, CDR1 is SGHDT and CDR2 is YYEEEE. This CDR3 comprises 14 residues. Trimming left V 3 bases short and J 4 bases short, with 14 bases between. The CDR3 DNA follows: TGTGCCAGCAGCTCGTGGACAGCTCTTTACGAGCAGTACGTC. Its protein is CASSSWTALYEQYV.

This clonotype was seen only a few times. The V and J genes are TRBV30 and TRBJ2-3, with D uncertain. From germline, CDR1 is GTSNPN and CDR2 SVGIG (reference sequence). The CDR3 extends over 11 amino acids. V lost 2 bases to trimming and J lost 5 bases, with 5 bases between them. This CDR3 reads CAWSFLDTQYF. The CDR3 bases are TGTGCCTGGAGTTTCCTAGATACGCAGTATTTT. The full variable domain, rest sourced from reference TRBV30 and TRBJ2-3, is SQTIHQWPATLVQPVGSPLSLECTVEGTSNPNLYWYRQAAGRGLQLLFYSVGIGQISSEVPQNLSASRPQDRQFILSSKKLLLSDSGFYLCAWSFLDTQYFGPGTRLTVL.

Many counts were recorded for this clonotype. The chain has TRBV19 and TRBJ2-4; no clear D. V dropped 5 bases and J dropped 7 bases, with 15 bases sitting between them. The CDR3 consists of 14 residues. Per germline, CDR1 LNHDA and CDR2 SQIVND (reference sequence). CDR3 in DNA: TGTGCCAGTAGTGATCCGTGGGAATCGAACATTCAGTACTTC. This codes for CASSDPWESNIQYF.

The chain is built from TRBV7-2 and TRBJ2-4, with a weak D call TRBD2 (5 bases). Germline-derived CDR1 and CDR2 are SGHTA and FQGNSA. The ends were cut back, 0 bases at V and 5 bases at J, with 14 bases in the middle. This CDR3 comprises 16 residues. CDR3 amino acids: CASSLADSAPQNIQYF. The CDR3 region has the DNA TGTGCCAGCAGCTTAGCGGACTCAGCACCCCAAAACATTCAGTACTTC. Based on the CDR3 plus reference TRBV7-2 and TRBJ2-4, the full variable domain is GAGVSQSPSNKVTEKGKDVELRCDPISGHTALYWYRQSLGQGLEFLIYFQGNSAPDKSGLPSDRFSAERTGGSVSTLTIQRTQQEDSAVYLCASSLADSAPQNIQYFGAGTRLSVL.

About this clonotype: A much more abundant neighbour one base away suggests this may be a read error. The rearrangement uses TRBV5-6 and TRBJ2-5; possibly TRBD2 for D (5 bases). V was pared by 6 bases and J by 5 bases, with 11 bases between. Germline values: CDR1 SGHDT, CDR2 YYEEEE. This CDR3 region has 12 residues. CDR3 region: CASTGGVETQYF. CDR3 sequence (DNA): TGTGCCAGCACTGGAGGCGTGGAGACCCAGTACTTC. The full variable domain, rest sourced from reference TRBV5-6 and TRBJ2-5, is DAGVTQSPTHLIKTRGQQVTLRCSPKSGHDTVSWYQQALGQGPQFIFQYYEEEERQRGNFPDRFSGHQFPNYSSELNVNALLLGDSALYLCASTGGVETQYFGPGTRLLVL.

Many counts were recorded for this clonotype. The chain combines TRBV4-3 with TRBJ2-7; either TRBD1 or TRBD2 may supply D (5 bases each). Germline CDR1 is LGHNA and CDR2 is YSLEER. This CDR3 contains 14 residues. The germline V and J ends were trimmed by 3 bases and 0 bases, with 9 bases remaining between them. The CDR3 DNA reads TGCGCCAGCAGCCAGGGACGTCCCTCCTACGAGCAGTACTTC. It encodes CASSQGRPSYEQYF.

A remark on this clonotype: A much larger clone differs by one base, so this may be a read error. The conserved final phenylalanine or tryptophan is absent from the CDR3, which likely points to a read error. The chain has TRBV5-1 and TRBJ2-1; 9 nucleotides line up with TRBD2. Per germline, CDR1 SGHRS and CDR2 YFSETQ. This CDR3 comprises 15 residues. J lost 7 bases, V lost 0 bases, and 5 bases had no gene match. CDR3 protein: CASSLGPSGVNEQFL. The DNA of the CDR3 is TGCGCCAGCAGCTTGGGGCCTAGCGGGGTTAATGAGCAGTTCTTA.

This clonotype was counted at least ten times. The chain joins TRBV5-1 to TRBJ2-3, with D maybe TRBD2 (6 bases). This CDR3 contains 13 residues. The V and J ends lost 2 bases and 4 bases respectively, with 8 bases between them. Germline lookup yields CDR1 SGHRS and CDR2 YFSETQ. The CDR3: CASSFGGPDTQYF. The CDR3, as DNA: TGCGCCAGCAGCTTCGGGGGTCCAGATACGCAGTATTTT.

The chain employs TRBV7-2 and TRBJ2-7; D is possibly TRBD1 (5 bases). V lost 1 base and J 6 bases, leaving 16 bases between the germline ends. Germline CDR1 is SGHTA and CDR2 is FQGNSA. The CDR3 has 15 residues. This CDR3 is CASSLGAGRAFEQYV. CDR3 nucleotide sequence: TGTGCCAGCAGCTTAGGGGCCGGCAGGGCCTTCGAGCAGTACGTC.

Many counts were recorded for this clonotype. The genes are TRBV11-2 and TRBJ1-2, with D perhaps matching TRBD1 (5 bases). Between the trimmed V and J ends, which lost 0 bases and 8 bases, there was a span of 10 bases. The V gene's germline CDR1 is SGHAT and CDR2 FQNNGV. This CDR3 spans 13 amino acids. CDR3 sequence: CASSLDRDGGYTF. Written as DNA, the CDR3 is TGTGCCAGCAGCTTAGACAGGGATGGAGGCTACACCTTC.

V gene TRBV5-1 combines with J gene TRBJ2-5, with D possibly matching TRBD1 (5 bases). Between the trimmed V and J ends, which lost 0 bases and 1 base, there was a span of 7 bases. In germline, CDR1 is SGHRS, CDR2 YFSETQ. CDR3 size: 14 residues. CDR3 amino acids: CASSLGQSQETQYF. CDR3 DNA sequence: TGCGCCAGCAGCTTGGGACAGTCCCAAGAGACCCAGTACTTC.

There are a few counts of this clonotype. J is TRBJ2-2 and V is TRBV29-1; 15 nucleotides line up with TRBD2. The trim removed 4 bases at V and 4 bases at J, leaving 4 bases unmatched. This CDR3 spans 16 amino acids. Germline V lookup: CDR1 SQVTM, CDR2 ANQGSEA. The CDR3 is CSVAGLAGGITGELFF. In DNA form, the CDR3 reads TGCAGCGTTGCCGGACTAGCGGGGGGGATCACCGGGGAGCTGTTTTTT.